A single sample is the source of the 16 T cell receptor beta chains below, sequenced in a study of cytomegalovirus exposure and HLA in healthy donors. It was with 60 Vbeta and 13 Jbeta primers that the PCR ran. Data came from immunoSEQ multiplex PCR; TCRdb stores just in-frame clones and leaves some out. Of 200,000 to 250,000 clones listed, approximately 70% were seen once; the top ten hold 2% to 3%. The sequenced sample was PBMCs. These receptors were taken from a man in his forties or fifties in good health and CMV-seropositive.

The gene calls are TRBV5-1 and TRBJ2-6; TRBD2 aligns across 7 bases. The CDR3 spans 14 residues. The germline CDR1 and CDR2 sequences are SGHRS and YFSETQ. The V and J ends lost 4 bases and 4 bases, in that order; junction bases with no gene match: 2. CDR3 coding DNA: TGCGCCAGCAGCCGGGGGGTAGGGGCCAACGTCCTGACTTTC. Its translation is CASSRGVGANVLTF.

The CDR3, as DNA: TGTGCCAGCAGTGAAAGGGACAAAAAAACCGGCTACACCTTC. Amino acids: CASSERDKKTGYTF. The rearrangement joins TRBV6-1 to TRBJ1-2, with D perhaps matching TRBD1 (6 bases). The V gene's germline CDR1 is MNHNS and CDR2 SASEGT. V was cut by 2 bases and J by 8 bases, with 15 bases left in between. There are 14 residues in the CDR3.

The chain recombines TRBV5-1 with TRBJ2-7; no definite D call. V lost 3 bases and J lost 5, with 15 bases in between. In germline, CDR1 is SGHRS, CDR2 YFSETQ. The CDR3 loop spans 14 amino acids. CDR3 in DNA: TGCGCCAGCAGCTCCCTCTGGGCGAGAGACGAGCAGTACTTC. Protein product: CASSSLWARDEQYF.

Here the CDR3 reads CASSYLGDEQYF. DNA of the CDR3: TGTGCCAGCAGTTACCTCGGGGACGAGCAGTACTTC. The V gene is TRBV6-5, the J gene TRBJ2-7; tentatively, D is TRBD2 (5 bases). V was shortened by 2 bases and J by 5 bases, with 7 bases between the two germline ends. The CDR3 is 12 amino acids. The germline CDR1 and CDR2 sequences are MNHEY and SVGAGI.

The J gene is TRBJ2-1, the V gene TRBV10-3; 7 bases fit TRBD1. With 3 bases clipped from V and 5 bases from J, the junction kept 7 bases outside the gene matches. The CDR3 sequence is 15 residues long. Germline V gives CDR1 ENHRY, CDR2 SYGVKD. The CDR3 region has the DNA TGTGCCATCAGTGAAAGACAGGGTGGAGACAATGAGCAGTTCTTC. Encoded protein: CAISERQGGDNEQFF.

This chain links TRBV10-3 with TRBJ1-4; tentative D call: TRBD1 (6 bases). The germline V gene has CDR1 ENHRY and CDR2 SYGVKD. This CDR3 is built from 15 residues. Deletions cut 0 bases from V and 8 bases from J, with 13 bases between. CDR3 loop: CAISESRGGGEKLFF. The DNA for the CDR3 is TGTGCCATCAGTGAGTCCAGGGGTGGAGGCGAAAAACTGTTTTTT.

The rearrangement links TRBV6-5 to TRBJ1-6; D gene uncertain. CDR1 MNHEY and CDR2 SVGAGI come from the germline V gene. The CDR3 runs 13 residues. V lost 7 bases, J lost 9 bases, and 13 bases lay in between. CDR3 sequence (DNA): TGTGCCAGCACCTACGGGGTTGGTTCACCCCTCCACTTT. Amino acid sequence: CASTYGVGSPLHF.

The genes are TRBV29-1 and TRBJ1-2; the match to TRBD1 covers 9 bases. The length of the CDR3 is 14 residues. J gave up 10 bases and V 4 bases, and 13 bases lay outside the gene matches. In germline, CDR1 is SQVTM, CDR2 ANQGSEA. The CDR3: CSVGARDRESVYTF. The CDR3 DNA sequence: TGCAGCGTTGGAGCCCGGGACAGGGAGTCCGTCTACACCTTC.

The chain is built from TRBV5-1 and TRBJ2-1; maybe TRBD1 (6 bases). The germline V gene has CDR1 SGHRS and CDR2 YFSETQ. The CDR3 has 13 residues. Trimming took off 3 bases at V and 6 bases at J, with 10 bases between the two ends. CDR3 bases: TGCGCCAGCAGCTGGGGGCGGGCCAATGAGCAGTTCTTC. Residues: CASSWGRANEQFF.

The chain combines TRBV2 with TRBJ2-7; TRBD1 matches 9 bases. This CDR3 comprises 14 residues. V dropped 3 bases and J dropped 4; count of bases not matched to a gene: 4. Germline CDR1 is SNHLY and CDR2 is FYNNEI. CDR3 bases: TGTGCCAGCAGTGAGAACAGGGGGCTGTACGAGCAGTACTTC. Translating it yields CASSENRGLYEQYF.

J is TRBJ2-1 and V is TRBV11-3, with TRBD1 matching 9 bases. Germline V gene sequence: CDR1 SGHNT, CDR2 YENEEA. The CDR3 covers 15 residues. The V gene end was trimmed by 1 base and the J gene end by 13 bases; junction bases not matched to a gene: 11. CDR3 bases: TGTGCCAGCAGCTTAGGTCCGGGACAGGGCAACACTCAGTTCTTC. It yields the protein CASSLGPGQGNTQFF.

This chain uses TRBV7-2 with TRBJ2-7, with unresolved D. Germline lookup yields CDR1 SGHTA and CDR2 FQGNSA. Trimming stripped 1 base from V and 2 bases from J, with 12 bases between. The CDR3 has 15 amino acids. CDR3 region: CASSLVAIPPYEQYF. In DNA form, the CDR3 reads TGTGCCAGCAGCTTAGTAGCCATCCCACCCTACGAGCAGTACTTC. Full variable domain (remainder filled in from reference TRBV7-2 and TRBJ2-7): GAGVSQSPSNKVTEKGKDVELRCDPISGHTALYWYRQSLGQGLEFLIYFQGNSAPDKSGLPSDRFSAERTGGSVSTLTIQRTQQEDSAVYLCASSLVAIPPYEQYFGPGTRLTVT.

The chain uses TRBV12-5 and TRBJ1-1, with TRBD1 as a possible D gene (5 bases). This CDR3 contains 23 residues. V shed 2 bases and J shed 1 base, with 35 bases lying between them. Germline loops: CDR1 LGHNT, CDR2 FRNRAP. The CDR3 loop reads CASGLFLPNVGLGDPAWNTEAFF. The CDR3, as DNA: TGTGCTAGTGGTTTGTTTCTTCCCAATGTGGGACTAGGGGATCCAGCATGGAACACTGAAGCTTTCTTT.

The chain carries TRBV5-4 and TRBJ1-2, with TRBD1 as a possible D gene (6 bases). Trimming removed 4 bases from V and 5 bases from J, with 9 bases in between. The germline gives CDR1 SGHNT, CDR2 YYREEE (reference sequence). The CDR3 has 12 residues. The CDR3 nucleotides read TGTGCCAGCAGCCAGGACAGTTATGGCTACACCTTC. Translating gives CASSQDSYGYTF.

This chain connects TRBV5-4 to TRBJ2-5; a possible D gene is TRBD1 (6 bases). This CDR3 comprises 15 residues. V lost 8 bases and J 3 bases, leaving 20 bases between the germline ends. Germline V lookup: CDR1 SGHNT, CDR2 YYREEE (reference sequence). Here the CDR3 reads CASSDQGTGEETQYF. DNA of the CDR3: TGTGCCAGTTCGGACCAGGGGACGGGTGAAGAGACCCAGTACTTC.

This chain joins TRBV5-1 and TRBJ2-4; 7 bases are shared with TRBD2. The germline gives CDR1 SGHRS, CDR2 YFSETQ. The CDR3 runs 17 residues. The junction had 8 bases not matched to a gene; V was cut back by 0 bases and J by 2 bases. CDR3 loop: CASSLDPRGVTKNIQYF. The CDR3 DNA sequence: TGCGCCAGCAGCTTGGACCCTCGGGGGGTGACCAAAAACATTCAGTACTTC.